These T cell receptor beta chains were read from a single sample in a study of blood T cell repertoires in COVID-19. Data came from immunoSEQ multiplex PCR; TCRdb stores just in-frame clones and leaves some out. The data contain roughly 250,000 clones, approximately 88% of them singletons. Specimen: PBMCs or T cells enriched from blood (not recorded which). These receptors came from a woman in her twenties or thirties with acute COVID-19. The CDR3 runs from the conserved cysteine through the conserved F or W. The D gene is left open where the match is weak. Only part of the rows carry a size: once, few, many, or a class if the clone is expanded.

D	V	size	J	CDR3	DNA
-	TRBV20-1	-	TRBJ2-1	CSAGGQTGQFF	TGCAGTGCAGGAGGACAGACAGGGCAGTTCTTC
TRBD1	TRBV10-3	-	TRBJ1-6	CAISILGGQGSPLHF	TGTGCCATCAGTATTTTAGGCGGACAGGGGTCACCCCTCCACTTT
TRBD2	TRBV11-3	-	TRBJ2-7	CASSLGGGYEQYF	TGTGCCAGCAGCTTAGGGGGGGGCTACGAGCAGTACTTC
-	TRBV28	-	TRBJ1-3	CASSLNGQATSSGNTIYF	TGTGCCAGCAGTTTAAACGGTCAGGCGACGAGCTCTGGAAACACCATATATTTT
-	TRBV7-9	few	TRBJ1-1	CASSSGTSTFF	TGTGCCAGCAGCTCGGGGACATCGACTTTCTTT
-	TRBV7-8	once	TRBJ1-5	CASSPDSERNQPQHF	TGTGCCAGCAGCCCCGACAGCGAACGAAATCAGCCCCAGCATTTT
TRBD2	TRBV6-5	-	TRBJ2-7	CASRQTSGVYEQYF	TGTGCCAGCAGACAGACTAGCGGGGTTTACGAGCAGTACTTC
-	TRBV19	-	TRBJ1-5	CASSNGKNEVSNQPQHF	TGTGCCAGTAGTAACGGGAAAAACGAAGTTAGCAATCAGCCCCAGCATTTT
TRBD1	TRBV7-9	-	TRBJ1-1	CASSSREIDRGRDTEAFF	TGTGCCAGCAGCTCTCGGGAAATAGACAGGGGGCGGGACACTGAAGCTTTCTTT
TRBD1	TRBV6-5	-	TRBJ1-2	CASTVGTGFNYGYTF	TGTGCCAGCACCGTAGGGACAGGGTTTAACTATGGCTACACCTTC
-	TRBV10-1	once	TRBJ2-7	CASSEGQGYEQYF	TGCGCCAGCAGTGAGGGGCAGGGCTACGAGCAGTACTTC
TRBD2	TRBV5-4	-	TRBJ2-3	CASSLSGGGPTDTQYF	TGTGCCAGCAGCTTGTCTGGCGGGGGGCCCACAGATACGCAGTATTTT
TRBD1	TRBV12-3/TRBV12-4	-	TRBJ1-5	CASRGQETEPQHF	TGTGCCAGCAGGGGACAGGAGACGGAGCCCCAGCATTTT
-	TRBV2	-	TRBJ1-5	CASKATGDNQPQHF	TGTGCCAGCAAAGCGACAGGAGACAATCAGCCCCAGCATTTT
TRBD1	TRBV19	-	TRBJ1-5	CASTLTGGFNQPQHF	TGTGCCAGTACCCTCACAGGGGGCTTCAATCAGCCCCAGCATTTT
TRBD2	TRBV9	-	TRBJ2-2	CASSVVGRGGLFTGELFF	TGTGCCAGCAGCGTAGTGGGGAGGGGAGGGTTATTCACCGGGGAGCTGTTTTTT
-	TRBV3-1/TRBV3-2	-	TRBJ1-2	CASSHNEGTYGYTF	TGTGCCAGCAGCCATAATGAGGGAACCTATGGCTACACCTTC
TRBD1	TRBV5-1	-	TRBJ2-1	CASSLAPGTGGFAEQFF	TGCGCCAGCAGCTTGGCCCCCGGGACAGGGGGGTTTGCTGAGCAGTTCTTC
-	TRBV7-2	-	TRBJ1-4	CASSLEREKLFF	TGTGCCAGCAGCTTAGAGCGAGAAAAACTGTTTTTT
TRBD1	TRBV27	-	TRBJ1-3	CASSSRDSSGNTIYF	TGTGCCAGCAGTTCCAGGGACAGTTCTGGAAACACCATATATTTT
TRBD1	TRBV19	-	TRBJ1-5	CASSIPTGVSGQPQHF	TGTGCCAGTAGTATTCCCACAGGGGTGAGTGGTCAGCCCCAGCATTTT
-	TRBV7-9	-	TRBJ1-4	CASSLVGGPNEKLFF	TGTGCCAGCAGCTTAGTCGGGGGGCCTAATGAAAAACTGTTTTTT
-	TRBV15	-	TRBJ1-5	CATSRDLEGGNQPQHF	TGTGCCACCAGCAGAGATCTTGAGGGAGGCAATCAGCCCCAGCATTTT
TRBD1	TRBV5-1	-	TRBJ1-1	CASSWGQEAFF	TGCGCCAGCAGCTGGGGACAGGAAGCTTTCTTT
-	TRBV18	once	TRBJ1-1	CASSPRGGSDTEAFF	TGTGCCAGCTCACCACGGGGGGGTTCGGACACTGAAGCTTTCTTT
-	TRBV5-5	many	TRBJ1-1	CASSLGRRSGAGAGGYEAFF	TGTGCCAGCAGCTTGGGTCGAAGGTCCGGGGCCGGCGCGGGGGGCTATGAAGCTTTCTTT
-	TRBV6-2/TRBV6-3	-	TRBJ1-6	CASSLGGNYNSPLHF	TGTGCCAGCAGTTTGGGGGGAAACTATAATTCACCCCTCCACTTT
-	TRBV7-2	-	TRBJ1-2	CASSLALGGGYTF	TGTGCCAGCAGCTTAGCGCTCGGAGGTGGCTACACCTTC
TRBD1	TRBV10-3	-	TRBJ1-2	CAISARGRGAYGYTF	TGTGCCATCAGTGCTAGGGGCAGGGGGGCCTATGGCTACACCTTC
-	TRBV7-9	-	TRBJ1-2	CASSLDFSDTAMNYGYTF	TGTGCCAGCAGCTTAGATTTTTCGGACACAGCCATGAACTATGGCTACACCTTC
-	TRBV5-1	-	TRBJ2-7	CASSPRGPHEQYF	TGCGCCAGCAGTCCCAGGGGTCCCCACGAGCAGTACTTC
TRBD1	TRBV15	-	TRBJ1-2	CATRDGDRVYYGYTF	TGTGCCACCAGGGACGGGGACAGGGTTTACTATGGCTACACCTTC
TRBD2	TRBV5-1	-	TRBJ2-2	CASSLGLAALGELFF	TGCGCCAGCAGCTTGGGACTAGCCGCACTCGGGGAGCTGTTTTTT
TRBD1	TRBV5-8	-	TRBJ1-5	CASSRQGWNQPQHF	TGTGCCAGCAGCAGACAGGGGTGGAATCAGCCCCAGCATTTT
-	TRBV19	-	TRBJ1-2	CASSWTDSYGYTF	TGTGCCAGTAGTTGGACAGACTCCTATGGCTACACCTTC
-	TRBV18	-	TRBJ1-2	CASSPGPGSYGYTF	TGTGCCAGCTCACCGGGACCCGGGAGCTATGGCTACACCTTC
TRBD1	TRBV7-8	-	TRBJ1-2	CASGTGTGYYGYTF	TGTGCCAGCGGTACGGGGACAGGGTACTATGGCTACACCTTC
TRBD2	TRBV18	-	TRBJ2-3	CASSPSGGYTDTQYF	TGTGCCAGCTCACCCAGCGGGGGGTACACAGATACGCAGTATTTT
-	TRBV10-3	-	TRBJ1-5	CAISEWGQGNQPQHF	TGTGCCATCAGTGAGTGGGGGCAGGGTAATCAGCCCCAGCATTTT
-	TRBV7-6	-	TRBJ1-4	CASRPEGVEKLFF	TGTGCCAGCAGGCCAGAGGGGGTTGAAAAACTGTTTTTT
TRBD2	TRBV4-1	-	TRBJ2-1	CASEMAGGPGEQFF	TGCGCCAGCGAGATGGCGGGGGGGCCGGGTGAGCAGTTCTTC
-	TRBV5-1	-	TRBJ2-3	CASSWGDSPLGDTQYF	TGCGCCAGCAGCTGGGGGGACAGTCCCCTCGGGGATACGCAGTATTTT
-	TRBV2	-	TRBJ2-6	CASRNFDRRISGANVLTF	TGTGCCAGCAGGAATTTTGACAGGAGGATCTCTGGGGCCAACGTCCTGACTTTC
TRBD1	TRBV2	once	TRBJ1-3	CASSRGQGTNGNTIYF	TGTGCCAGCAGTAGGGGACAGGGGACAAATGGAAACACCATATATTTT
TRBD1	TRBV7-2	-	TRBJ1-6	CASSLGGTGDSPLHF	TGTGCCAGCAGCTTAGGCGGGACAGGGGATTCACCCCTCCACTTT
TRBD1	TRBV5-1	-	TRBJ2-7	CASSRGQQSSYEQYF	TGCGCCAGCAGCCGGGGACAGCAGAGCTCCTACGAGCAGTACTTC
-	TRBV19	-	TRBJ2-7	CASSPQGSGIGDEQYF	TGTGCCAGTAGTCCCCAGGGGTCGGGGATAGGGGACGAGCAGTACTTC
TRBD2	TRBV4-1	-	TRBJ2-7	CASSQVLGLAFYEQYF	TGCGCCAGCAGCCAAGTCTTGGGACTAGCGTTTTACGAGCAGTACTTC
TRBD1	TRBV6-5	-	TRBJ2-7	CASSRQGNEQYF	TGTGCCAGCAGTAGACAGGGGAATGAGCAGTACTTC
-	TRBV19	-	TRBJ2-1	CASSMGEGGTLNNEQFF	TGTGCCAGTAGTATGGGAGAGGGGGGGACCCTAAACAATGAGCAGTTCTTC
TRBD1	TRBV4-3	-	TRBJ1-1	CASSPRDSPATEAFF	TGCGCCAGCAGCCCCCGGGACAGCCCGGCCACTGAAGCTTTCTTT
-	TRBV5-6	-	TRBJ2-1	CASSPEAGDEQFF	TGTGCCAGCAGCCCGGAGGCAGGGGATGAGCAGTTCTTC
-	TRBV5-1	-	TRBJ2-1	CASSFRGSYNEQFF	TGCGCCAGCAGCTTTCGCGGCTCCTACAATGAGCAGTTCTTC
-	TRBV27	-	TRBJ1-1	CASSLEGEVNTEAFF	TGTGCCAGCAGTTTAGAAGGAGAGGTGAACACTGAAGCTTTCTTT
-	TRBV11-2	-	TRBJ1-2	CASSPGQYGYTF	TGTGCCAGCAGCCCCGGACAGTATGGCTACACCTTC
-	TRBV4-3	-	TRBJ1-2	CASSQDRAGPTLNGYTF	TGCGCCAGCAGCCAAGATCGGGCAGGGCCTACGCTGAATGGCTACACCTTC
-	TRBV4-1	-	TRBJ2-7	CASSQDHRAASSYEQYF	TGCGCCAGCAGCCAAGATCACAGGGCAGCGAGCTCCTACGAGCAGTACTTC
TRBD2	TRBV7-6	-	TRBJ2-7	CASSLESGNSYEQYF	TGTGCCAGCAGCTTAGAAAGCGGGAACTCCTACGAGCAGTACTTC
TRBD1	TRBV5-6	-	TRBJ1-2	CASSPPNRGGYTF	TGTGCCAGCAGCCCCCCCAACAGGGGGGGCTACACCTTC
-	TRBV5-6	-	TRBJ2-7	CASSLGQLEQYF	TGTGCCAGCAGCTTGGGACAACTCGAGCAGTACTTC